These T cell receptor beta chains were read from a single sample in a study of tumor-infiltrating lymphocytes in oesophageal squamous cell carcinoma. One entry per CDR3 protein, called by TCRdb with MiXCR from the PCR reads. This sample carries approximately 20,000 distinct CDR3 sequences, 40% to 50% of them seen once, and the ten largest clones take less than 45%. Source material: esophageal tumor tissue. The receptors were gathered from a male donor with esophageal squamous cell carcinoma. CDR3s include the opening cysteine and the closing phenylalanine or tryptophan. Fields, in order: D gene, J gene, V gene, clone size, CDR3 protein, CDR3 DNA. A D gene is named only where the DNA matches it firmly. Only some rows state a clone size, as once, few, many or a class for expanded clones.

TRBD2	TRBJ2-5	TRBV7-2	-	CASSLGAGIGGTQYF	TGTGCCAGCAGCTTAGGAGCGGGGATCGGTGGGACCCAGTACTTC
TRBD2	TRBJ2-5	TRBV10-3	many	CAISDFPTSGRGGAETQYF	TGTGCCATCAGTGACTTTCCGACTAGCGGGAGGGGGGGGGCAGAGACCCAGTACTTC
TRBD1	TRBJ1-2	TRBV12-3/TRBV12-4	many	CASSPQGVEHYGYTF	TGTGCCAGCAGCCCGCAGGGGGTGGAGCACTATGGCTACACCTTC
-	TRBJ1-1	TRBV3-1	-	CASSHLDGRGTEAFF	TGTGCCAGCAGCCACCTGGACGGACGGGGTACTGAAGCTTTCTTT
-	TRBJ2-3	TRBV5-1	-	CASSLGTLRTDTQYF	TGCGCCAGCAGCTTGGGGACTCTCCGCACAGATACGCAGTATTTT
-	TRBJ1-5	TRBV2	-	CASSDYNQPQHF	TGTGCCAGCAGTGATTACAATCAGCCCCAGCATTTT
-	TRBJ1-4	TRBV11-2	many	CASRLHIQGSGEKLFF	TGTGCCAGCAGGCTCCACATCCAGGGTTCTGGAGAAAAACTGTTTTTT
TRBD1	TRBJ2-6	TRBV12-5	many	CASGLRGQGVPSGANVLTF	TGTGCTAGTGGTTTGCGGGGACAGGGTGTTCCCTCTGGGGCCAACGTCCTGACTTTC
-	TRBJ2-7	TRBV6-6	many	CASSYSISASYEQYF	TGTGCCAGCAGTTACTCGATTTCTGCCTCCTACGAGCAGTACTTC
TRBD2	TRBJ2-1	TRBV10-3	-	CAIRPGLAGALDNEQFF	TGTGCCATCAGACCGGGACTAGCGGGAGCCCTTGACAATGAGCAGTTCTTC
TRBD1	TRBJ2-7	TRBV6-5	-	CASSEPGTGPYEQYF	TGTGCCAGCAGTGAGCCCGGGACAGGGCCCTACGAGCAGTACTTC
TRBD2	TRBJ2-7	TRBV12-3/TRBV12-4	many	CASSFLAGAIYEQYF	TGTGCCAGCAGTTTCTTAGCGGGGGCTATCTACGAGCAGTACTTC
-	TRBJ2-1	TRBV11-3	-	CASSKTGHNEQFF	TGTGCCAGCAGCAAAACAGGACACAATGAGCAGTTCTTC
-	TRBJ1-6	TRBV7-2	-	CASSLDPGFYNSPLHF	TGTGCCAGCAGCTTAGATCCCGGTTTCTATAATTCACCCCTCCACTTT
TRBD2	TRBJ2-7	TRBV20-1	-	CSASGTSGINEQYF	TGCAGTGCTAGCGGGACTAGCGGGATTAATGAGCAGTACTTC
TRBD1	TRBJ2-1	TRBV7-2	-	CASSLGGTGGNEQFF	TGTGCCAGCAGCTTAGGGGGGACAGGGGGCAATGAGCAGTTCTTC
-	TRBJ2-5	TRBV7-6	-	CASSLSTGGGTQYF	TGTGCTAGCAGCCTATCCACAGGGGGGGGGACCCAGTACTTC
-	TRBJ2-1	TRBV11-3	-	CASSLGTMAYNEQFF	TGTGCCAGCAGCTTAGGGACTATGGCCTACAATGAGCAGTTCTTC
TRBD2	TRBJ2-1	TRBV7-3	-	CASSPSGDTYNEQFF	TGTGCCAGCAGCCCCAGCGGGGATACCTACAATGAGCAGTTCTTC
TRBD2	TRBJ2-7	TRBV7-2	-	CASSGPAGLKGEQYF	TGTGCCAGCAGCGGACCAGCGGGACTCAAAGGGGAGCAGTACTTC
-	TRBJ2-2	TRBV15	-	CATSKSGGELFF	TGTGCCACCAGCAAATCCGGCGGGGAGCTGTTTTTT
-	TRBJ2-7	TRBV7-3	-	CASSPPGDHYNEQYF	TGTGCCAGCAGCCCCCCCGGGGACCATTACAATGAGCAGTACTTC
TRBD2	TRBJ2-1	TRBV7-3	-	CTSGVAGGTEQFF	TGTACCAGCGGCGTAGCGGGAGGTACTGAGCAGTTCTTC
TRBD2	TRBJ2-5	TRBV9	-	CASSEQGLAETQYF	TGTGCCAGCAGCGAACAGGGACTAGCGGAGACCCAGTACTTC
-	TRBJ1-1	TRBV7-8	-	CASSRDENTEAFF	TGTGCCAGCAGCCGGGACGAGAACACTGAAGCTTTCTTT
TRBD1	TRBJ2-7	TRBV12-3/TRBV12-4	-	CASSRGTGDYEQYF	TGTGCCAGCAGCAGGGGGACAGGGGACTACGAGCAGTACTTC
-	TRBJ2-7	TRBV28	many	CASSPHPWTGTYEQYF	TGTGCCAGCAGTCCCCACCCTTGGACGGGCACCTACGAGCAGTACTTC
-	TRBJ1-5	TRBV18	many	CASSLDRRPYSNQPQHF	TGTGCCAGCTCACTTGACAGACGACCATATAGCAATCAGCCCCAGCATTTT
TRBD1	TRBJ2-3	TRBV11-2	-	CASSPTGTGRTYTQYF	TGTGCCAGCAGCCCAACCGGGACAGGGCGCACATATACGCAGTATTTT
TRBD2	TRBJ2-1	TRBV15	-	CATSRDYSGGGNEQFF	TGTGCCACCAGCAGGGACTATAGCGGGGGGGGTAATGAGCAGTTCTTC
TRBD2	TRBJ2-1	TRBV10-3	-	CAISESAGLAGGHEQFF	TGTGCCATCAGTGAGTCTGCGGGACTAGCGGGAGGTCATGAGCAGTTCTTC
-	TRBJ2-3	TRBV6-2/TRBV6-3	once	CASSTGSADTQYF	TGTGCCAGCAGTACCGGGAGCGCGGATACGCAGTATTTT
-	TRBJ1-2	TRBV12-5	many	CASGTQTDYGYTF	TGTGCTAGTGGAACGCAGACAGACTATGGCTACACCTTC
-	TRBJ1-1	TRBV12-3/TRBV12-4	few	CASSFKSFVAFF	TGTGCCAGCAGTTTTAAGTCCTTTGTTGCTTTCTTT
TRBD2	TRBJ2-1	TRBV7-3	-	CASSQIGGGADNEQFF	TGTGCCAGCAGCCAGATCGGCGGGGGGGCCGATAATGAGCAGTTCTTC
-	TRBJ1-2	TRBV28	many	CASRGGVVGSNYGYTF	TGTGCCAGCAGGGGGGGGGTAGTTGGGAGTAACTATGGCTACACCTTC
-	TRBJ2-6	TRBV19	many	CASSMEGGANVLTF	TGTGCCAGTAGTATGGAGGGCGGGGCCAACGTCCTGACTTTC
TRBD1	TRBJ1-4	TRBV28	many	CASSPGDRAEKLFF	TGTGCCAGCAGCCCCGGCGACAGGGCCGAAAAACTGTTTTTT
-	TRBJ2-7	TRBV24-1	many	CATSDLRSYEQYF	TGTGCCACCAGTGACCTGAGAAGCTACGAGCAGTACTTC
-	TRBJ2-2	TRBV7-6	few	CASSYPDRINGELFF	TGTGCCAGCAGCTACCCGGACAGAATCAACGGGGAGCTGTTTTTT
TRBD1	TRBJ1-6	TRBV20-1	-	CSAPITRTGGPNSPLHF	TGCAGTGCCCCCATAACTAGGACAGGCGGACCCAATTCACCCCTCCACTTT
TRBD1	TRBJ1-1	TRBV6-1	many	CASRDTGGTEAFF	TGTGCCAGCAGGGACACAGGGGGCACTGAAGCTTTCTTT
TRBD1	TRBJ2-1	TRBV5-1	-	CASSLVTGGSYNEQFF	TGCGCCAGCAGCTTGGTAACAGGGGGTTCCTACAATGAGCAGTTCTTC
-	TRBJ2-5	TRBV3-1	-	CASSQGQDSWETQYF	TGTGCCAGCAGCCAAGGGCAGGATTCCTGGGAGACCCAGTACTTC
TRBD1	TRBJ2-7	TRBV7-9	many	CASSLLGTGPYEQYF	TGTGCCAGCAGCCTACTGGGGACAGGTCCCTACGAGCAGTACTTC
TRBD1	TRBJ1-1	TRBV20-1	-	CSAVGQMNTEAFF	TGCAGTGCGGTGGGACAGATGAACACTGAAGCTTTCTTT
TRBD1	TRBJ2-1	TRBV7-8	-	CASSLRTGESYNEQFF	TGTGCCAGCAGCTTGAGGACAGGGGAGTCCTACAATGAGCAGTTCTTC
-	TRBJ2-5	TRBV7-6	-	CASSLFLQETQYF	TGTGCCAGCAGCTTATTCCTCCAAGAGACCCAGTACTTC
-	TRBJ2-7	TRBV7-2	-	CASSEYTVGGTYEQYF	TGTGCCAGCAGCGAGTACACGGTGGGGGGCACGTACGAGCAGTACTTC
-	TRBJ2-2	TRBV19	-	CASSGKLRELFF	TGTGCCAGTAGTGGAAAACTCCGGGAGCTGTTTTTT
-	TRBJ2-7	TRBV7-8	-	CASSPEDEAYEQYF	TGTGCCAGCAGCCCCGAGGACGAGGCCTACGAGCAGTACTTC